This TCR beta chain emerged from a study of T cells after yellow fever vaccination. About the research overall: Low-cell-number fractions underwent preparation using SMART-Seq v4 Ultra Low Input.

Overall study findings and caveats: The booster saw the reappearance of most primary-vaccination clones (around 95% CD4, 80% to 90% CD8).

CDR3 length equals 14 residues. Trimming took off 3 bases at V and 7 bases at J, with 12 bases between the two ends. Germline lookup yields CDR1 LGHNA and CDR2 YSLEER. TCRdb called the 5' RACE reads again in MiXCR, with one record for every CDR3 protein. The sample records about 300,000 distinct CDR3 sequences, almost 4% being singletons. As regards this clonotype: Its antigen remains unknown.

The sequencing used PBMCs, collected 5 days after the yellow fever booster vaccination. This sequence originates from a man aged 18-30 years who received the YFV17D yellow fever vaccine. The chain employs TRBV4-3 and TRBJ2-2; possibly TRBD2 for D (5 bases). The CDR3 sequence: CASSHRARGGELFF. The CDR3 bases are TGCGCCAGCAGCCACCGAGCCCGGGGCGGGGAGCTGTTTTTT.